These 17 T cell receptor beta chains originate from one sample sequenced in a study of T cell repertoires in cytomegalovirus infection. TCRdb itself ran the reads through MiXCR, one entry per CDR3 protein. This repertoire shows approximately 500,000 distinct CDR3 sequences, more than 15% found once; its top ten account for roughly a quarter. Sequenced material: CD8+ T cells from PBMCs. These receptor sequences come from a human donor in good health (CMV status not recorded). Some clones in this sample may be carry-over from other donors' samples.

There are many counts of this clonotype. CDR3 in DNA: TGTGCCAGCAGTTTATTATGGGGGGATTCTGGAAACACCATATATTTT. It is translated as CASSLLWGDSGNTIYF. The V and J genes are TRBV28 and TRBJ1-3, with a tentative D call TRBD1 (5 bases). Germline values: CDR1 MDHEN, CDR2 SYDVKM. CDR3 size: 16 residues. V lost 1 base to trimming and J lost 1 base, with 11 bases between them.

The DNA for the CDR3 is TGTGCCAGTAGTGAGGGACTAGCGGGAGGGAGGACTCCCTACAATGAGCAGTTCTTC. It specifies CASSEGLAGGRTPYNEQFF. J is TRBJ2-1 and V is TRBV19, with 16 nucleotides matching TRBD2. This CDR3 comprises 19 residues. The germline V gene has CDR1 LNHDA and CDR2 SQIVND (reference sequence). J gave up 2 bases and V 5 bases, and 9 bases lay outside the gene matches.

This clonotype was seen a few times. The chain couples TRBV20-1 to TRBJ2-7; D is perhaps TRBD1 (6 bases). Germline assignment: CDR1 DFQATT and CDR2 SNEGSKA (reference sequence). The CDR3 runs 14 residues. Between the trimmed V and J ends, which lost 0 bases and 3 bases, there was a span of 12 bases. CDR3: CSARDLDRYYEQYF. CDR3 bases: TGCAGTGCTAGAGACCTCGACAGGTACTACGAGCAGTACTTC.

The rearrangement joins TRBV2 to TRBJ2-3; 7 bases are shared with TRBD2. CDR1 and CDR2 (germline): SNHLY, FYNNEI. V shed 6 bases and J 0 bases; nucleotides not matched to a gene: 6. There are 15 residues in the CDR3. The CDR3 DNA follows: TGTGCCAGCAGAACCCTAGCGGATAGCACAGATACGCAGTATTTT. This encodes CASRTLADSTDTQYF. Full variable domain (missing parts from reference TRBV2 and TRBJ2-3): EPEVTQTPSHQVTQMGQEVILRCVPISNHLYFYWYRQILGQKVEFLVSFYNNEISEKSEIFDDQFSVERPDGSNFTLKIRSTKLEDSAMYFCASRTLADSTDTQYFGPGTRLTVL.

The rearrangement joins TRBV2 to TRBJ2-3; D possibly corresponds to TRBD2 (5 bases). The CDR3 length is 13 residues. Germline loops: CDR1 SNHLY, CDR2 FYNNEI. V lost 9 bases and J lost 1, with 11 bases in between. The CDR3 region is CARRERGTDTQYF. DNA for the CDR3: TGTGCCAGGCGTGAGAGGGGCACAGATACGCAGTATTTT.

This clonotype has only a few counts. No conserved phenylalanine or tryptophan is present at the end of the CDR3, so a read error is the likely explanation. The chain combines TRBV15 with TRBJ2-1; TRBD1 agrees at 9 bases. Germline V gene data show CDR1 as LNHNV and CDR2 as YYDKDF (reference sequence). J lost 9 bases, V lost 1 base, and 7 bases had no gene match. This CDR3 comprises 15 residues. CDR3 region: CATSRGGTGISEQFL. The DNA of the CDR3 is TGTGCCACCAGCAGAGGAGGGACAGGGATTAGTGAGCAGTTCTTA.

There are many counts of this clonotype. The chain joins TRBV29-1 to TRBJ1-3; no definite D call. This CDR3 is built from 12 residues. Germline loops: CDR1 SQVTM, CDR2 ANQGSEA. V was trimmed by 0 bases and J by 6 bases, leaving 6 bases between them. CDR3 sequence: CSVEDSTNTIYF. DNA for the CDR3: TGCAGCGTTGAAGACTCAACAAACACCATATATTTT.

This chain uses TRBV5-6 with TRBJ2-1; tentatively, D is TRBD2 (5 bases). Germline CDR1 reads SGHDT; CDR2 reads YYEEEE. Trimming removed 4 bases from V and 0 bases from J, with 11 bases in between. The CDR3 contains 15 residues. CDR3 coding DNA: TGTGCCAGCAGCGGAAGCGGTAGCTCCTACAATGAGCAGTTCTTC. Translation gives CASSGSGSSYNEQFF.

This clonotype has ten or more counts. The CDR3 coding sequence is TGTGCCAGCACGGGGGGGCAAGAGACCCAGTACTTC. Residues: CASTGGQETQYF. The V call is TRBV11-1, the J call TRBJ2-5, with 8 positions matching TRBD2. V gave up 7 bases and J gave up 2 bases; unmatched junction bases: 0. Looked up from germline, CDR1 is SGHAT and CDR2 is FQDESV (reference sequence). This CDR3 has 12 amino acids.

This clonotype occurred many times. V usage is TRBV7-9 and J usage is TRBJ2-3; D is possibly TRBD2 (5 bases). Germline V gene lookup returns CDR1 SEHNR and CDR2 FQNEAQ (reference sequence). This CDR3 contains 14 residues. V was trimmed by 5 bases and J by 2 bases, leaving 11 bases between them. The CDR3 DNA reads as TGTGCCAGCAGCCCTGCGGGCCCCACAGATACGCAGTATTTT. This gives the protein CASSPAGPTDTQYF.

This clonotype has only a few counts. The chain carries TRBV29-1 and TRBJ1-3; D uncertain. CDR1 SQVTM and CDR2 ANQGSEA come from the germline V gene. Trimming left V 7 bases short and J 4 bases short, with 8 bases between. This CDR3 contains 11 residues. The CDR3 is CSGAAGNTIYF. CDR3 nucleotide sequence: TGCAGCGGGGCAGCCGGAAACACCATATATTTT.

The genes are TRBV24-1 and TRBJ2-4; D gene unclear. The germline V gene encodes CDR1 KGHDR and CDR2 SFDVKD. The CDR3 consists of 11 residues. Trimming removed 5 bases at V and 2 bases at J, with 0 bases between. As DNA, the CDR3 is TGTGCCACCAGTGCCAAAAACATTCAGTACTTC. Translation: CATSAKNIQYF.

The rearrangement links TRBV2 to TRBJ2-2, with D hard to call. The length of the CDR3 is 14 residues. Trimming took 2 bases from V and 4 from J, leaving 8 bases between them. Germline V CDR1 and CDR2: SNHLY, FYNNEI. The CDR3 bases are TGTGCCAGCAGTGAATGGCCAACCACCGGGGAGCTGTTTTTT. Translating gives CASSEWPTTGELFF.

This clonotype showed up just a few times. The chain joins TRBV5-1 to TRBJ2-1; TRBD2 matches 11 bases. Germline CDR1 and CDR2: SGHRS and YFSETQ. After removal of 5 bases from V and 5 bases from J, the junction contained 3 bases not matched to a gene. The CDR3 runs to 14 residues. CDR3 DNA: TGCGCCAGCAGTAGCGGGAGGGGCCACAATGAGCAGTTCTTC. It codes for CASSSGRGHNEQFF. Drawing the rest from reference TRBV5-1 and TRBJ2-1, the complete variable domain is KAGVTQTPRYLIKTRGQQVTLSCSPISGHRSVSWYQQTPGQGLQFLFEYFSETQRNKGNFPGRFSGRQFSNSRSEMNVSTLELGDSALYLCASSSGRGHNEQFFGPGTRLTVL.

Remarks on this clonotype: One junction end does not reproduce the germline sequence, and a read error may be involved. The chain uses TRBV7-6 and TRBJ2-1; the D gene is possibly TRBD1 (6 bases). The CDR3 length is 15 residues. Germline CDR1 is SGHVS and CDR2 is FNYEAQ. The CDR3 region has the DNA TGTGCCAGCAGCTTTGGACAGCCCCCCTGCAATGAGAAGTACTTC. This codes for CASSFGQPPCNEKYF.

This clonotype came up many times. This chain uses TRBV12-3 or TRBV12-4 with TRBJ2-7; 7 nucleotides match TRBD1. The CDR3 is 15 residues long. V shed 5 bases and J 2 bases; nucleotides not matched to a gene: 9. CDR3 DNA sequence: TGTGCCAGCAGTCCGACAGGGTACGATACCTACGAGCAGTACTTC. Translation: CASSPTGYDTYEQYF.

This clonotype was seen more than once but under ten times. The chain uses TRBV9 and TRBJ2-7; D gene unclear. Germline CDR1 reads SGDLS; CDR2 reads YYNGEE. The CDR3 covers 14 residues. Trimming removed 1 base from V and 3 bases from J, with 11 bases in between. CDR3 in DNA: TGTGCCAGCAGCGTATGGGCGGAGAACTACGAGCAGTACTTC. Protein: CASSVWAENYEQYF.